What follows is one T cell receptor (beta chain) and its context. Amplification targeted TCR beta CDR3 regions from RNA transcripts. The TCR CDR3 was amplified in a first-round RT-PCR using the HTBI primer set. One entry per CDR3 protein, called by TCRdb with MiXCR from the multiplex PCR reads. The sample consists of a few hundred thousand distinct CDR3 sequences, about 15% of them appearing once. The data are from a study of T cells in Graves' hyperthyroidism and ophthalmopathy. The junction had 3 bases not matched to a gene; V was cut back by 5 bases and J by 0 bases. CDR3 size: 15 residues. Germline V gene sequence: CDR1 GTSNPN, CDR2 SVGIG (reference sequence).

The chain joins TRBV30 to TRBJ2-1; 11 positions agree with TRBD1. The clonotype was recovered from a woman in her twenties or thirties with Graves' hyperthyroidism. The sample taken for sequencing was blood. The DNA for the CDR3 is TGTGCCTGGGGGACAGGGGGGAACTCCTACAATGAGCAGTTCTTC. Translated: CAWGTGGNSYNEQFF.